This T cell receptor beta chain was identified in a study of radiotherapy plus CTLA-4 blockade in lung cancer. In the study overall: Among patients, around 19% showed objective responses, and 25% to 35% had disease control.

Profiled with immunoSEQ multiplex PCR; TCRdb holds only in-frame clones, not every one. The table lists some 49,000 clones, around 83% of them singletons. Whole-study results and caveats: Early clonal dynamics of blood T cells, together with interferon-beta, were reported as the best response predictor. Following radiotherapy plus ipilimumab, tumor-derived TCR clones expanded in the blood.

Chemo-refractory metastatic non-small-cell lung cancer patients received focal radiation with ipilimumab CTLA-4 blockade. Germline-derived CDR1 and CDR2 are LNHDA and SQIVND (reference sequence). There are 14 residues in the CDR3. V lost 6 bases and J lost 3; bases outside the gene matches: 2. On this clone itself: Its antigen is undetermined.

The genes are TRBV19 and TRBJ2-7; 13 nucleotides align to TRBD2. The sample consisted of peripheral blood, taken from a patient treated with radiotherapy plus ipilimumab. This TCR came from a human donor with non-small cell lung cancer whose response to radiotherapy plus ipilimumab could not be evaluated. CDR3 residues: CASSRTSGSYEQYF. The DNA for the CDR3 is TGTGCCAGTAGCCGGACTAGCGGGAGCTACGAGCAGTACTTC.